This T cell receptor (beta chain) was observed in a study of control samples from healthy donors and cancer patients. TCRdb's copy holds only in-frame clones and misses some; the assay was immunoSEQ multiplex PCR. The repertoire consists of around 100,000 clones, with roughly 87% occurring once and the leading ten covering more than 15%. Germline CDR1 reads SGHNT; CDR2 reads YYREEE (reference sequence). Trimming removed 6 bases from V and 19 bases from J; junction bases left unmatched: 12. CDR3 size: 12 residues. The TCR comes from a woman aged 45-65 years in good health. The V call is TRBV5-4, the J call TRBJ2-6; 8 nucleotides align to TRBD2. The specimen sequenced was blood. The chain's CDR3 is CASNPESGSPTF. The CDR3 coding sequence is TGTGCCAGCAACCCAGAAAGCGGGAGTCCCACTTTC.